This TCR beta chain was documented in a study of T cell repertoires in cytomegalovirus infection. The overall study: Signatures in public TCR beta sequences pointed to both CMV infection and matching HLA type.

One entry per CDR3 protein results from TCRdb running MiXCR on the reads. This table holds a few hundred thousand distinct CDR3 sequences, 22% found once. Study-wide results and limits: What dominated the ex vivo response were HLA-C-restricted CMV-specific TCR beta clonotypes.

CDR3 length equals 15 residues. CDR1 and CDR2 from the germline V gene are SEHNR and FQNEAQ (reference sequence). This clonotype came up a few times. No antigen is known for it. Mismatch with germline at one junction end may stem from a read error. This rearrangement joins TRBV7-9 to TRBJ2-5; no clear D gene. This TCR came from a human donor in good health (CMV status not recorded). Some clones in this sample may be carry-over from other donors' samples. Material: CD8+ T cells from PBMCs. CDR3 protein: CASSSLLFDQETQYF. The CDR3 DNA reads as TGTGCCAGCAGCTCCCTTTTGTTCGACCAGGAGACCCAGTACTTC.